This paragraph covers one T cell receptor (beta chain) sequence. This sample was included in a study of blood T cell repertoires in COVID-19. Clones were sequenced by immunoSEQ multiplex PCR, and TCRdb holds only the in-frame ones, with some missing. The profile covers approximately 150,000 clones, with nearly 90% appearing a single time and less than 2% taken by the ten largest. The V gene's germline CDR1 is MDHEN and CDR2 SYDVKM. V lost 5 bases, J lost 4 bases, and 18 bases lay in between. The CDR3 spans 15 residues. This receptor was obtained from an older man with acute or convalescent COVID-19. This chain links TRBV28 with TRBJ2-7; D perhaps matches TRBD2 (5 bases). The material sequenced was peripheral blood. CDR3 protein: CASSPPLRGPYEQYF. CDR3 nucleotide sequence: TGTGCCAGCAGTCCGCCCCTTCGGGGTCCGTACGAGCAGTACTTC.